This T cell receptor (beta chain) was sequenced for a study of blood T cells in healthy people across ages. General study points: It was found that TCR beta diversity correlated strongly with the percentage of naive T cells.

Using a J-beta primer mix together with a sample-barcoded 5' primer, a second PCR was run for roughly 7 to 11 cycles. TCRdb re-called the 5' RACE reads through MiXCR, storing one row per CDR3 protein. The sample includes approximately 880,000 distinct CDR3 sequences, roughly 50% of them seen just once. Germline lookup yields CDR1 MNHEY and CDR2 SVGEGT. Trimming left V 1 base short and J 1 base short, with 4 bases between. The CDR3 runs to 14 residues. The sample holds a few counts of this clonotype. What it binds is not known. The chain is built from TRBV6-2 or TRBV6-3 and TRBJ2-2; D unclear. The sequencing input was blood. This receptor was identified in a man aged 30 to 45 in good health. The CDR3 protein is CASSYLRNTGELFF. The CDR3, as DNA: TGTGCCAGCAGTTACTTGAGGAACACCGGGGAGCTGTTTTTT.